This entry lists 10 T cell receptor beta chains sequenced from one sample in a study of blood T cell repertoires in COVID-19. Profiling relied on immunoSEQ multiplex PCR, and the TCRdb table lists in-frame clones only, not all of them. The sample comprises 120,000 to 150,000 clones, 65% to 85% of which are singletons, and around 7.8% rests with the top ten. Sequencing was performed on peripheral blood. The source of these receptors is a human donor in a cohort sampled during active COVID-19.

The CDR3 is CASSEWSSGGFDTQYF. The CDR3 DNA sequence: TGTGCCAGCAGTGAGTGGTCTAGCGGGGGATTTGATACGCAGTATTTT. The rearrangement uses TRBV25-1 and TRBJ2-3; 10 bases line up with TRBD2. The germline gives CDR1 MGHDK, CDR2 SYGVNS. This CDR3 comprises 16 residues. V gave up 3 bases and J gave up 6 bases; unmatched junction bases: 9.

The V call is TRBV11-3, the J call TRBJ2-1; 9 bases line up with TRBD1. Germline V gene lookup returns CDR1 SGHNT and CDR2 YENEEA. This CDR3 contains 15 residues. The junction had 11 bases not matched to a gene; V was cut back by 6 bases and J by 8 bases. CDR3 in DNA: TGTGCCAGCAGTCGTCCCGGGACAGGGATCGATGAGCAGTTCTTC. Translation: CASSRPGTGIDEQFF.

This chain joins TRBV5-5 and TRBJ2-7; maybe TRBD2 (5 bases). V was cut by 0 bases and J by 7 bases, with 14 bases left in between. Germline loops: CDR1 SGHKS, CDR2 YYEKEE (reference sequence). The CDR3 contains 14 residues. CDR3 region: CASSLDLAKREQYF. In DNA, the CDR3 is TGTGCCAGCAGCTTGGATCTCGCAAAGCGGGAGCAGTACTTC.

This clone was found once. This chain joins TRBV15 and TRBJ2-5; a weak D match, TRBD1 (6 bases). This CDR3 contains 16 residues. Germline V gene lookup returns CDR1 LNHNV and CDR2 YYDKDF (reference sequence). V was shortened by 5 bases and J by 3 bases, with 19 bases between the two germline ends. CDR3 sequence (DNA): TGTGCCACCAGCTCCAGGGGAGCACAGGGCGAAGAGACCCAGTACTTC. Protein sequence: CATSSRGAQGEETQYF.

Written as DNA, the CDR3 is TGTGCCAGCAGCAGCCGGGACTTCTCCTACGAGCAGTACTTC. Encoded protein: CASSSRDFSYEQYF. The chain links TRBV7-9 to TRBJ2-7; D may be TRBD2 (6 bases). V was cut by 5 bases and J by 0 bases, with 11 bases left in between. Germline V gene data show CDR1 as SEHNR and CDR2 as FQNEAQ (reference sequence). CDR3 length: 14 residues. The full variable domain, its missing parts supplied by reference TRBV7-9 and TRBJ2-7, is DTGVSQNPRHKITKRGQNVTFRCDPISEHNRLYWYRQTLGQGPEFLTYFQNEAQLEKSRLLSDRFSAERPKGSFSTLEIQRTEQGDSAMYLCASSSRDFSYEQYFGPGTRLTVT.

This rearrangement joins TRBV9 to TRBJ2-7, with TRBD1 matching over 7 bases. The V segment lost 4 bases and the J segment 3 bases; nucleotides outside the gene matches: 13. Germline V lookup: CDR1 SGDLS, CDR2 YYNGEE. The CDR3 has 16 amino acids. As DNA, the CDR3 is TGTGCCAGCAGCTCAAAGGGGACAGATCCTTTCTACGAGCAGTACTTC. It is translated as CASSSKGTDPFYEQYF.

Only a few counts were recorded for this clone. Here the CDR3 reads CASSPFQGVAYEQYF. CDR3 DNA: TGTGCCAGCTCACCGTTCCAGGGGGTAGCCTACGAGCAGTACTTC. This chain connects TRBV18 to TRBJ2-7; TRBD1 matches 7 bases. The V gene's germline CDR1 is KGHSH and CDR2 LQKENI. The trim removed 3 bases at V and 2 bases at J, leaving 7 bases unmatched. This CDR3 spans 15 amino acids.

This clone has just a few counts. The V gene is TRBV7-2, the J gene TRBJ2-1; 8 positions match TRBD2. V lost 5 bases to trimming and J lost 6 bases; unmatched junction nucleotides: 9. Germline V gene lookup returns CDR1 SGHTA and CDR2 FQGNSA. CDR3 length equals 15 residues. CDR3 region: CASSREGGMGNEQFF. CDR3 nucleotides: TGTGCCAGCAGCCGGGAGGGTGGTATGGGCAATGAGCAGTTCTTC.

The rearrangement joins TRBV7-8 to TRBJ2-1, with D possibly being TRBD1 (8 bases). CDR1 SGHVS and CDR2 FQNEAQ come from the germline V gene. The CDR3 totals 15 residues. V shed 7 bases and J shed 4 bases, with 17 bases lying between them. This chain's CDR3 is CASKDREGTYNEQFF. For the CDR3, the DNA is TGTGCCAGCAAGGACAGGGAGGGGACGTACAATGAGCAGTTCTTC.

The table lists this clone with a count of one. V is TRBV3-1 (or the pseudogene TRBV3-2) and J is TRBJ1-1; a possible D gene is TRBD1 (6 bases). Trimming took 1 base from V and 6 from J, leaving 15 bases between them. This CDR3 has 15 residues. Germline CDR1 is LGHDT and CDR2 is YNNKEL (reference sequence). The DNA of the CDR3 is TGTGCCAGCAGCCAAGCCCCCGGCAGGGGTGCTGAAGCTTTCTTT. As protein: CASSQAPGRGAEAFF.